This TCR beta chain appears in the sequencing data of a study of control samples from healthy donors and cancer patients. The V end lost 2 bases, the J end lost 7 bases, and 14 bases lay between the germline ends. The germline CDR1 and CDR2 sequences are SNHLY and FYNNEI. This CDR3 is 14 amino acids long. Measured with immunoSEQ multiplex PCR; TCRdb has only the in-frame clones, and not every one. This sample has about 100,000 clones, with around 89% found just once. This receptor was taken from a man aged 25 to 40 in good health. The gene calls are TRBV2 and TRBJ2-5; unclear D gene. Sequenced sample: blood. CDR3 nucleotide sequence: TGTGCCAGCAGTGAAAGGTCCGTTAAGGGGACCCAGTACTTC. Protein: CASSERSVKGTQYF.